These T cell receptor beta chains were read from a single sample in a study of beta chain features in type 1 diabetes. TCRdb keeps only in-frame clones here, not all; method: immunoSEQ multiplex PCR. Found here are around 280,000 clones, approximately 16% of them singletons; the top ten hold about 0.014%. Material: naive CD4+ T cells from blood. Receptors were obtained from a man aged 18 to 30 with type 1 diabetes. The CDR3 runs from the conserved cysteine through the conserved F or W. A D gene is named only where the DNA matches it firmly.

CASSLAGAGETQYF | TRBV2 | NA
CASSYQGRSGANVLTF | TRBV6-5 | NA
CASSQITGTGSYEQYF | TRBV4-3 | TRBD1
CASSWRPGAGDEQYF | TRBV6-5 | NA
CASSLMTGVGNSPLHF | TRBV7-9 | TRBD1
CASSQVHGLAGAPGETQYF | TRBV4-2 | TRBD2
CASSAGNSNQPQHF | TRBV18 | NA
CASSQVGEDRRNTEAFF | TRBV4-2 | TRBD1
CATSGRRAQETQYF | TRBV19 | NA
CASIDGGFQETQYF | TRBV2 | TRBD2
CASSFTSGRANEQYF | TRBV11-1 | TRBD2
CASSLGLMSYEQYF | TRBV5-6 | NA
CASSPLGVRANTGELFF | TRBV18 | NA
CASSADRVYGYTF | TRBV7-2 | TRBD1
CASRDSGRAYEQYF | TRBV6-6 | TRBD2
CASSTTGLSNQPQHF | TRBV6-5 | NA
CASRRGVDQPQHF | TRBV6-1 | NA
CASSFGGTSGLNEQFF | TRBV11-2 | TRBD2
CASIPPGRGEQYF | TRBV6-5 | NA
CASSSRLTGGHSYNEQFF | TRBV7-2 | TRBD1
CAISENRENEQYF | TRBV10-3 | NA
CASSLPGQGASYEQYF | TRBV5-4 | TRBD1
CAWSVQSPDTQYF | TRBV30 | NA
CASSFSSGGPNEQFF | TRBV7-9 | TRBD2
CASSYLASGRANEQFF | TRBV6-5 | TRBD2
CATSRVGGTYNEQFF | TRBV15 | NA
CASSYMGPTDTQYF | TRBV6-5 | NA
CASSQHLPGTGDGYTF | TRBV4-2 | TRBD1
CASSVGHRDEQFF | TRBV9 | NA
CNLPGVASTDTQYF | TRBV29-1 | NA
CASSPQGTLNTEAFF | TRBV19 | NA
CASSFSGLEYGYTF | TRBV7-9 | NA
CASSTTGANQPQHF | TRBV7-2 | TRBD1
CASSPARANTGELFF | TRBV18 | NA
CASEGLSYEQYF | TRBV2 | NA
CSVDINYGYTF | TRBV29-1 | NA
CASSVRTGFDEQYF | TRBV2 | TRBD1
CASSLESRGGEAFF | TRBV11-1 | NA
CASRGLAVTDTQYF | TRBV19 | TRBD2
CASSPGLQGDGYTF | TRBV18 | NA
CASSLRGPGGTEAFF | TRBV11-2 | TRBD1
CASTRGDNYGYTF | TRBV9 | NA
CASRGTSGNKETQYF | TRBV7-2 | TRBD2
CASSRLTGAMNTEAFF | TRBV9 | TRBD1
CATSSRTGSSNQPQHF | TRBV15 | NA
CASSLGGRDGYTF | TRBV5-1 | NA
CAPIPRDREQETQYF | TRBV23-1 | TRBD1
CASRARGHEQYF | TRBV6-6 | NA